Given below is one TCR beta chain in context. Its specificity is unknown. The CDR3 has 15 residues. The ends were cut back, 1 base at V and 3 bases at J, with 13 bases in the middle. The germline CDR1 and CDR2 sequences are LNHNV and YYDKDF (reference sequence). The entry originates in a study of cytomegalovirus exposure and HLA in healthy donors. The study's findings and limits: A list of more than 150 TCR beta chains associated with cytomegalovirus was given. Using the classifier, cytomegalovirus status was reportedly diagnosed with high specificity and sensitivity. Rare TCR sequences predominated, though certain public TCRs were found in many donors. The tendency of first-cohort TCR clusters to co-occur in the 120 or so validation repertoires was the finding of a later analysis.

Profiled with immunoSEQ multiplex PCR; TCRdb holds only in-frame clones, not every one. The data hold about 180,000 clones, with approximately 87% observed a single time. Sequencing was performed on PBMCs. The V gene is TRBV15, the J gene TRBJ2-7; D is possibly TRBD1 (5 bases). The source of this sequence is a woman aged 30 to 39 in good health and CMV-seronegative. The CDR3 protein is CATSRGGGLLYEQYF. CDR3 sequence (DNA): TGTGCCACCAGCAGAGGGGGCGGCCTCCTCTACGAGCAGTACTTC.